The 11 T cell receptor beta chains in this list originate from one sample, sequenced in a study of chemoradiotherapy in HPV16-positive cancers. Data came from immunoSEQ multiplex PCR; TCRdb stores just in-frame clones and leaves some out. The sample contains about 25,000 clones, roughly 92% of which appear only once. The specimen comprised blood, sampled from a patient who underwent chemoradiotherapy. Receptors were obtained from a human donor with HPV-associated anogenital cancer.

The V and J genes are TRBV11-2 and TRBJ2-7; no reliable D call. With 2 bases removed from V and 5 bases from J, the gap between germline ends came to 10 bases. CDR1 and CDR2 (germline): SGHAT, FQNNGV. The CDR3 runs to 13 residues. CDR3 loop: CASSLWVWDEQYF. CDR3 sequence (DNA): TGTGCCAGCAGCTTATGGGTCTGGGACGAGCAGTACTTC.

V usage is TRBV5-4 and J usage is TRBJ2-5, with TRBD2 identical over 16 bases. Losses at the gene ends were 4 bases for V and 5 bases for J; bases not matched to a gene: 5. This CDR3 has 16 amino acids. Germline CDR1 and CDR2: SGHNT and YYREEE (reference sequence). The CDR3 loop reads CASSQPGLAGGETQYF. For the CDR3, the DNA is TGTGCCAGCAGCCAACCGGGACTAGCGGGAGGGGAGACCCAGTACTTC.

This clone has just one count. The CDR3 sequence is CASSRDNNEQFF. DNA of the CDR3: TGTGCCAGCAGCCGGGACAACAATGAGCAGTTCTTC. The chain links TRBV7-9 to TRBJ2-1; weak D call: TRBD1 (6 bases). The CDR3 runs 12 residues. CDR1 is SEHNR, CDR2 FQNEAQ, per germline (reference sequence). Deletions cut 5 bases from V and 5 bases from J, with 7 bases between.

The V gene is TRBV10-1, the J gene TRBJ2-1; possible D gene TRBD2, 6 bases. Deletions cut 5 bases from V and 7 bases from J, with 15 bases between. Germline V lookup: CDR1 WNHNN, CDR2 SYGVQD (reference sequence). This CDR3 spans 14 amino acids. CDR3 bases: TGCGCCAGCAGTCCTCTAGCGCCTCCGAATGAGCAGTTCTTC. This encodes CASSPLAPPNEQFF.

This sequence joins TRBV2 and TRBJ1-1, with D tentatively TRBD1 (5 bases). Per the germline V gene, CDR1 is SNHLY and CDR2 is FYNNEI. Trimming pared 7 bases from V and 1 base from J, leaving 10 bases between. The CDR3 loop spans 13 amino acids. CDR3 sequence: CASMRDGNTEAFF. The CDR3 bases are TGTGCCAGCATGCGGGACGGGAACACTGAAGCTTTCTTT.

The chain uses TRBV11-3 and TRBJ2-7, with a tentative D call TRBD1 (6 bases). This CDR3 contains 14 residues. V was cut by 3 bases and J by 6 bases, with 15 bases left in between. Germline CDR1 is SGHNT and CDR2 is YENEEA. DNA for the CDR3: TGTGCCAGCAGCTTTGGGGGCAAGGGGTCCGAGCAGTACTTC. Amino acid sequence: CASSFGGKGSEQYF.

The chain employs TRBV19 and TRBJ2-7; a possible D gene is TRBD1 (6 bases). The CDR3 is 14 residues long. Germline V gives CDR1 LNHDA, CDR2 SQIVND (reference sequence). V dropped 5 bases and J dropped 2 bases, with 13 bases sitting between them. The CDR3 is CASSLAGATYEQYF. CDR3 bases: TGTGCCAGTAGTCTTGCAGGGGCTACCTACGAGCAGTACTTC.

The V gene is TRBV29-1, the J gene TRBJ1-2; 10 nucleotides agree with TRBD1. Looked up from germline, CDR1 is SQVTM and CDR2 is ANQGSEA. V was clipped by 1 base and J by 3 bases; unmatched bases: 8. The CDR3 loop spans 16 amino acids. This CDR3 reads CSVEAPGQGTYYGYTF. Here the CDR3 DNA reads TGCAGCGTTGAAGCCCCGGGACAGGGGACCTACTATGGCTACACCTTC.

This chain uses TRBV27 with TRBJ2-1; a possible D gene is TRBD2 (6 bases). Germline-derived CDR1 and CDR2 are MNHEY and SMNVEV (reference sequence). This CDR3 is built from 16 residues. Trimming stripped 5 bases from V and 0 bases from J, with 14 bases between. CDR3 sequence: CASSLRLDPSYNEQFF. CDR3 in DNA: TGTGCCAGCAGTCTCCGACTAGACCCCTCCTACAATGAGCAGTTCTTC.

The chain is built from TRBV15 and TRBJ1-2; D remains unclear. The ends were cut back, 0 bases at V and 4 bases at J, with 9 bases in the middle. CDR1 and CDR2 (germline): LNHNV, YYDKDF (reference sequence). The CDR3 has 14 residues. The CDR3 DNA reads TGTGCCACCAGCAGAGATGCGGTCAGCTATGGCTACACCTTC. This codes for CATSRDAVSYGYTF.

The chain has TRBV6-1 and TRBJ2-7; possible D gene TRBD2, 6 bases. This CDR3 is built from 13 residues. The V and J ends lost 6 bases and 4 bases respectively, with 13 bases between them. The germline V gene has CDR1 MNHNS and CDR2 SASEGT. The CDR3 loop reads CASSPGLPYEQYF. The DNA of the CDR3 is TGTGCCAGCAGCCCGGGACTCCCATACGAGCAGTACTTC.